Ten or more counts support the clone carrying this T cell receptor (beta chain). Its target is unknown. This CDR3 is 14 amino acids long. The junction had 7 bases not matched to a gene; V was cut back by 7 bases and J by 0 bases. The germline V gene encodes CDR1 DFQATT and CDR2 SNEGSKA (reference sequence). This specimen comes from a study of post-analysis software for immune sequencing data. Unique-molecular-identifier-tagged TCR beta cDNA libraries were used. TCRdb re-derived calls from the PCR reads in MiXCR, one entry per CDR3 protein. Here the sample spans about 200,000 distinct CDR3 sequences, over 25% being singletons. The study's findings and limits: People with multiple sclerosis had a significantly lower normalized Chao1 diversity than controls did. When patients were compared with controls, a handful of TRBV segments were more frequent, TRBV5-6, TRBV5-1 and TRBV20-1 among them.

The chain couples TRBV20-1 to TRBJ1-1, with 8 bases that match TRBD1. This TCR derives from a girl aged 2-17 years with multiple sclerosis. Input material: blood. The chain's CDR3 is CSVPQGVMNTEAFF. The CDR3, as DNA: TGCAGTGTGCCACAGGGGGTGATGAACACTGAAGCTTTCTTT.